This record looks at one T cell receptor beta chain sequence and its context. This specimen comes from a study of long-term antiretroviral therapy in people with HIV. Trimming took off 1 base at V and 9 bases at J, with 16 bases between the two ends. There are 16 residues in the CDR3. Germline V gene sequence: CDR1 MNHEY, CDR2 SMNVEV (reference sequence). Version v3.0 of the immunoSEQ assay ran at survey level. The assay was immunoSEQ multiplex PCR, and TCRdb's table has in-frame clones only and misses some. This table has 33,000 or so clones, about four fifths appearing once. The receptor was isolated from a young man with HIV. The source was unsorted PBMCs, collected 0.3 years after starting antiretroviral therapy. V is TRBV27 and J is TRBJ1-6, with D possibly TRBD1 on 6 matching bases. The CDR3 reads CASSLWEQGGSSPLHF. CDR3 nucleotide sequence: TGTGCCAGCAGTTTATGGGAACAGGGAGGGAGTTCACCCCTCCACTTT.